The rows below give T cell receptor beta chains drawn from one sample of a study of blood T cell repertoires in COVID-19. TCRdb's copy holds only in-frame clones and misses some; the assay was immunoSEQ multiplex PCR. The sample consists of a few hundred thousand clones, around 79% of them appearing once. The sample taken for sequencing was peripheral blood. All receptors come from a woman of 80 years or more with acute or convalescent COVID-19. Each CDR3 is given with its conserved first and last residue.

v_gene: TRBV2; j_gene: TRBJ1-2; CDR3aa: CASSSGQDRGYTF
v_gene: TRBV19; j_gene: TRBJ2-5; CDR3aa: CASSIVQAAQETQYF
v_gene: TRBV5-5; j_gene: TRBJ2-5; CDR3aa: CASSLVGGRTQETQYF
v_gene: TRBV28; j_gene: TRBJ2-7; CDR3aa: CASSLHYEQYF
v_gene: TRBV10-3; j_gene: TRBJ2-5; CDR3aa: CAISEPGLAEETQYF
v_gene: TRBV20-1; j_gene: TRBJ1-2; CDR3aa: CSTGGDGYTF
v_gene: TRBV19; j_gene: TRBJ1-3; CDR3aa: CASFRGSGNTIYF
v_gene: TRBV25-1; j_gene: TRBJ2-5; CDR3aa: CASSGGLAGVETQYF
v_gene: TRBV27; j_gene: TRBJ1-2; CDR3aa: CASSSPSMGRGGYTF
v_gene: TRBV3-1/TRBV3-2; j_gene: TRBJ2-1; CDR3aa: CASSQVPAGGVVNEQFF
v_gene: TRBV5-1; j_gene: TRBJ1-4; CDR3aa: CASSLGQGSEKLFF
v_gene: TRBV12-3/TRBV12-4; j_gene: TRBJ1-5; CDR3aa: CASSLRRQPQHF
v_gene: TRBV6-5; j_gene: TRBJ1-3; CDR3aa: CASSYGRPVSGNTIYF
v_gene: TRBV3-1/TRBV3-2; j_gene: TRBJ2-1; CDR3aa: CASSRAGGNNEQFF
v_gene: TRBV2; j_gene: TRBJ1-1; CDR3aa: CASGRQGMNTEAFF
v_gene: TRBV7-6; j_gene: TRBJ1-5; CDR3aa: CASSLDEGWGNQPQHF
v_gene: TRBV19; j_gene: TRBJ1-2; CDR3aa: CASSIRERVYGYTF
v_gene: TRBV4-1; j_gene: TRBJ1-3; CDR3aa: CASSQQSIGGSGGNTIYF
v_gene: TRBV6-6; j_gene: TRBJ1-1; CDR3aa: CASRVDNLNTEAFF
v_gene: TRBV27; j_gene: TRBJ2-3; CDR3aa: CASSLVRGETQYF
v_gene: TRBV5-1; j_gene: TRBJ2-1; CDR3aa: CASSLVGGGPYNEQFF
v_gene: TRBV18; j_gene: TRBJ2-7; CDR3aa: CASSRGPAGSYEQYF
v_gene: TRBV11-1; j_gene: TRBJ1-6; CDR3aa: CASSLARESPLHF
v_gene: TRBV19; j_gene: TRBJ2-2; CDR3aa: CASRQGNTGELFF